These 19 T cell receptor beta chains were sequenced from one sample in a study of cytotoxic CD8 clonotypes in ibrutinib-treated CLL. Generated by immunoSEQ multiplex PCR, the TCRdb table keeps only in-frame clones and is missing some. The sample includes hundreds of thousands of clones, under 70% of them seen just once. The sample in question was PBMCs, obtained after 36 months of ibrutinib treatment. These TCRs come from a human donor with chronic lymphocytic leukemia.

The V call is TRBV5-6, the J call TRBJ1-1; D is unresolved. Trimming took off 1 base at V and 5 bases at J, with 9 bases between the two ends. The CDR3 spans 13 residues. The germline V gene encodes CDR1 SGHDT and CDR2 YYEEEE. The CDR3 region is CASSLFGRTEAFF. The CDR3, as DNA: TGTGCCAGCAGCTTGTTCGGACGGACTGAAGCTTTCTTT.

A word on this clone: The sample holds other DNA sequences that translate to the same CDR3. The chain has TRBV29-1 and TRBJ2-7, with 9 bases aligning to TRBD2. The CDR3 contains 15 residues. V lost 1 base to trimming and J lost 0 bases; unmatched junction nucleotides: 4. Germline lookup yields CDR1 SQVTM and CDR2 ANQGSEA. The CDR3: CSVEASGGSSYEQYF. Here the CDR3 DNA reads TGCAGCGTTGAAGCAAGCGGGGGGAGCTCCTACGAGCAGTACTTC.

The rearrangement links TRBV6-6 to TRBJ2-5, with 16 bases fitting TRBD2. Germline CDR1 MNHNY, CDR2 SVGAGI (reference sequence). The V segment lost 10 bases and the J segment 5 bases; nucleotides outside the gene matches: 7. The CDR3 totals 15 residues. The CDR3 protein is CATSRGLAGGETQYF. Written as DNA, the CDR3 is TGTGCCACTTCGAGGGGACTAGCGGGAGGGGAGACCCAGTACTTC.

This chain uses TRBV9 with TRBJ2-5; tentative D call: TRBD2 (6 bases). This CDR3 is built from 13 residues. Trimming removed 6 bases from V and 4 bases from J, with 13 bases in between. Germline V gene lookup returns CDR1 SGDLS and CDR2 YYNGEE. Here the CDR3 DNA reads TGTGCCAGCACGGAGGGCCCCGGAGAGACCCAGTACTTC. Translated: CASTEGPGETQYF.

The chain links TRBV29-1 to TRBJ2-2; TRBD1 aligns across 9 bases. CDR1 SQVTM and CDR2 ANQGSEA come from the germline V gene. The CDR3 sequence is 14 residues long. With V trimmed by 6 bases and J by 7 bases, 9 bases remained unmatched. The chain's CDR3 is CSVDGDRAYGELFF. The CDR3 DNA follows: TGCAGCGTCGACGGGGACAGGGCTTACGGGGAGCTGTTTTTT.

The V and J genes are TRBV28 and TRBJ2-7; 7 bases fit TRBD1. The CDR3 is 14 residues long. Germline V gene sequence: CDR1 MDHEN, CDR2 SYDVKM. After removal of 4 bases from V and 3 bases from J, the junction contained 6 bases not matched to a gene. The CDR3 DNA is TGTGCCAGCAGTTACGACAGGGCCCTCTACGAGCAGTACTTC. Translating it yields CASSYDRALYEQYF.

This sequence joins TRBV5-1 and TRBJ1-2, with 9 bases that match TRBD1. This CDR3 has 16 residues. Germline V lookup: CDR1 SGHRS, CDR2 YFSETQ. V trimming: 0 bases; J trimming: 7 bases; junction bases outside the gene matches: 10. The CDR3 DNA reads as TGCGCCAGCAGCTTGGAGACGACAGGGGGTGGACGTGGCTACACCTTC. It yields the protein CASSLETTGGGRGYTF.

The chain joins TRBV6-1 to TRBJ1-2, with a tentative D call TRBD1 (6 bases). The CDR3 is made up of 14 amino acids. The germline V gene has CDR1 MNHNS and CDR2 SASEGT. V dropped 2 bases and J dropped 4 bases, with 11 bases sitting between them. The CDR3 DNA is TGTGCCAGCAGTGAACCAGGGGAAGGCTATGGCTACACCTTC. Translation gives CASSEPGEGYGYTF.

The genes are TRBV4-3 and TRBJ1-2, with D possibly matching TRBD1 (6 bases). The CDR3 totals 14 residues. With 2 bases removed from V and 3 bases from J, the gap between germline ends came to 10 bases. The germline gives CDR1 LGHNA, CDR2 YSLEER. CDR3 in DNA: TGCGCCAGCAGCCAAAACGACAGGTACTATGGCTACACCTTC. It specifies CASSQNDRYYGYTF.

V and J are TRBV2 and TRBJ2-7; tentative D call: TRBD1 (5 bases). This CDR3 has 13 residues. Trimming took 3 bases from V and 2 from J, leaving 8 bases between them. The germline CDR1 and CDR2 sequences are SNHLY and FYNNEI. The CDR3 loop reads CASSDRVTYEQYF. The CDR3 region has the DNA TGTGCCAGCAGTGACAGGGTCACCTACGAGCAGTACTTC.

The chain employs TRBV15 and TRBJ2-7; 7 bases align to TRBD1. From germline, CDR1 is LNHNV and CDR2 YYDKDF (reference sequence). Losses at the gene ends were 0 bases for V and 10 bases for J; bases not matched to a gene: 12. CDR3 size: 15 residues. CDR3 region: CATSRDRGQTAIQYF. The CDR3 DNA reads TGTGCCACCAGCAGAGATCGGGGACAGACAGCCATACAGTACTTC. The full variable domain, its missing parts supplied by reference TRBV15 and TRBJ2-7, is DAMVIQNPRYQVTQFGKPVTLSCSQTLNHNVMYWYQQKSSQAPKLLFHYYDKDFNNEADTPDNFQSRRPNTSFCFLDIRSPGLGDTAMYLCATSRDRGQTAIQYFGPGTRLTVT.

The CDR3 spells CASRETNSPLHF. The CDR3 DNA is TGTGCCAGCAGGGAAACTAATTCACCCCTCCACTTT. V usage is TRBV6-6 and J usage is TRBJ1-6; unclear D gene. Germline V CDR1 and CDR2: MNHNY, SVGAGI (reference sequence). Trimming stripped 6 bases from V and 6 bases from J, with 6 bases between. The CDR3 is made up of 12 amino acids.

Regarding this clone: Other DNA sequences in this specimen translate into the identical CDR3. This chain links TRBV9 with TRBJ1-2, with 9 nucleotides matching TRBD1. V lost 0 bases and J lost 4; bases outside the gene matches: 1. CDR1 and CDR2 from the germline V gene are SGDLS and YYNGEE. The length of the CDR3 is 14 residues. Here the CDR3 reads CASSVAGQGYGYTF. DNA of the CDR3: TGTGCCAGCAGCGTAGCGGGACAGGGCTATGGCTACACCTTC.

This clone has just a few counts. J is TRBJ1-2 and V is TRBV27; no reliable D call. The V gene lost 7 bases and the J gene lost 3 bases, with 18 bases spanning the gap. This CDR3 region has 15 residues. Germline lookup yields CDR1 MNHEY and CDR2 SMNVEV (reference sequence). The CDR3 DNA reads as TGTGCCAGCATCGGGGAAAGGGAGTCAGACTATGGCTACACCTTC. Residues: CASIGERESDYGYTF.

The chain joins TRBV7-3 to TRBJ2-1; a weak D match, TRBD2 (5 bases). The germline V and J ends were trimmed by 6 bases and 1 base, with 13 bases remaining between them. Germline CDR1 reads SGHTA; CDR2 reads FQGTGA. This CDR3 is built from 15 residues. Written as DNA, the CDR3 is TGTGCCAGCAGTGATCTCGGGGTGTCCTACAATGAGCAGTTCTTC. Encoded protein: CASSDLGVSYNEQFF.

The rearrangement links TRBV20-1 to TRBJ1-1; 7 bases match TRBD1. This CDR3 spans 11 amino acids. The J segment lost 10 bases and the V segment lost 6 bases, leaving 8 bases of the junction unmatched. In germline, CDR1 is DFQATT, CDR2 SNEGSKA (reference sequence). The CDR3 loop is CSASRGRGAFF. The CDR3, as DNA: TGCAGTGCCTCAAGGGGGCGGGGAGCTTTCTTT.

Only one count was recorded for this clone. This chain joins TRBV5-1 and TRBJ2-3; D not resolved. V was pared by 3 bases and J by 2 bases, with 10 bases between. The CDR3 covers 14 residues. CDR1 SGHRS and CDR2 YFSETQ come from the germline V gene. CDR3 sequence: CASSSLVDTDTQYF. The CDR3 bases are TGCGCCAGCAGCTCCTTGGTGGACACAGATACGCAGTATTTT. Variable domain in full (rest from reference TRBV5-1 and TRBJ2-3): KAGVTQTPRYLIKTRGQQVTLSCSPISGHRSVSWYQQTPGQGLQFLFEYFSETQRNKGNFPGRFSGRQFSNSRSEMNVSTLELGDSALYLCASSSLVDTDTQYFGPGTRLTVL.

The gene calls are TRBV29-1 and TRBJ2-7; 10 bases are a match to TRBD2. Losses at the gene ends were 4 bases for V and 3 bases for J; bases not matched to a gene: 3. Germline values: CDR1 SQVTM, CDR2 ANQGSEA. The CDR3 has 13 residues. The CDR3 protein is CSVGTSGNYEQYF. CDR3 nucleotide sequence: TGCAGCGTTGGGACTAGCGGAAACTACGAGCAGTACTTC.

The rearrangement joins TRBV27 to TRBJ2-3, with 10 bases lining up with TRBD2. The CDR3 runs 15 residues. After removal of 4 bases from V and 5 bases from J, the junction contained 6 bases not matched to a gene. Germline V CDR1 and CDR2: MNHEY, SMNVEV (reference sequence). The CDR3 loop is CASSSPSGSGDTQYF. As DNA, the CDR3 is TGTGCCAGCAGTTCCCCTAGCGGGAGTGGAGATACGCAGTATTTT.